These 27 T cell receptor beta chains were sequenced from one sample in a study of blood T cell repertoires in COVID-19. Some clones are missing from TCRdb's copy, which holds only in-frame ones; the method was immunoSEQ multiplex PCR. This sample has 270,000 or so clones, with roughly nine tenths found just once. The sequenced material came from PBMCs or T cells enriched from blood (not recorded which). The receptors shown here come from a woman aged 18-29 years who had recovered from COVID-19.

This clone was detected once. The chain couples TRBV5-1 to TRBJ2-1; D is unclear. This CDR3 has 11 amino acids. The V end lost 7 bases, the J end lost 2 bases, and 4 bases lay between the germline ends. The germline V gene encodes CDR1 SGHRS and CDR2 YFSETQ. The CDR3: CASGTYNEQFF. CDR3 sequence (DNA): TGCGCCAGCGGCACCTACAATGAGCAGTTCTTC.

The genes are TRBV28 and TRBJ2-2, with D maybe TRBD1 (5 bases). V shed 4 bases and J shed 1 base, with 16 bases lying between them. The CDR3 is 17 amino acids. Germline V lookup: CDR1 MDHEN, CDR2 SYDVKM. CDR3 DNA sequence: TGTGCCAGCAGTTCAGGGTCGCTGAATTTGAACACCGGGGAGCTGTTTTTT. Its protein is CASSSGSLNLNTGELFF.

The gene calls are TRBV4-2 and TRBJ1-2; TRBD1 matches at 11 bases. The CDR3 runs to 13 residues. Germline lookup yields CDR1 LGHNA and CDR2 YNFKEQ. The J segment lost 8 bases and the V segment lost 3 bases, leaving 2 bases of the junction unmatched. The CDR3 loop is CASSQGTGGGYTF. DNA of the CDR3: TGTGCCAGCAGCCAGGGGACAGGGGGAGGCTACACCTTC.

The V call is TRBV27, the J call TRBJ2-1; 10 bases are a match to TRBD2. The V and J ends lost 2 bases and 10 bases, in that order; junction bases with no gene match: 11. Per the germline V gene, CDR1 is MNHEY and CDR2 is SMNVEV (reference sequence). The CDR3 is made up of 16 amino acids. CDR3 DNA: TGTGCCAGCAGTTTAGGACTAGCGGAAGCTGGGGCCGAGCAGTTCTTC. As protein: CASSLGLAEAGAEQFF.

The chain joins TRBV5-1 to TRBJ1-6; 7 nucleotides line up with TRBD1. The CDR3 has 14 residues. Germline V gene data show CDR1 as SGHRS and CDR2 as YFSETQ. With 4 bases clipped from V and 6 bases from J, the junction kept 4 bases outside the gene matches. CDR3: CASSRDRSNSPLHF. DNA of the CDR3: TGCGCCAGCAGCCGGGACAGATCTAATTCACCCCTCCACTTT.

The CDR3 DNA is TGTGCCAGCAGCGCGATTACAGGGCAGGGAAACACCATATATTTT. The encoded protein is CASSAITGQGNTIYF. The V gene is TRBV7-9, the J gene TRBJ1-3; D may be TRBD1 (6 bases). CDR3 length equals 15 residues. V lost 5 bases and J lost 4, with 15 bases in between. CDR1 and CDR2 (germline): SEHNR, FQNEAQ (reference sequence).

The chain recombines TRBV19 with TRBJ1-4, with 8 nucleotides matching TRBD1. The germline gives CDR1 LNHDA, CDR2 SQIVND (reference sequence). J gave up 5 bases and V 5 bases, and 7 bases lay outside the gene matches. CDR3 length: 15 residues. The CDR3 sequence is CASSSRTGQNEKLFF. For the CDR3, the DNA is TGTGCCAGTAGTTCCCGGACAGGGCAAAATGAAAAACTGTTTTTT.

The J gene is TRBJ1-1, the V gene TRBV11-3, with 10 bases matching TRBD1. This CDR3 contains 13 residues. CDR1 SGHNT and CDR2 YENEEA come from the germline V gene. The V and J ends lost 3 bases and 9 bases, in that order; junction bases with no gene match: 4. The CDR3 sequence: CASSFSTGGQAFF. In nucleotides, the CDR3 is TGTGCCAGCAGCTTTTCGACAGGGGGCCAAGCTTTCTTT.

The J gene is TRBJ2-1, the V gene TRBV6-6, with 9 bases fitting TRBD1. Looked up from germline, CDR1 is MNHNY and CDR2 is SVGAGI (reference sequence). J was trimmed by 6 bases and V by 7 bases; bases with no gene match: 4. This CDR3 has 13 amino acids. The DNA of the CDR3 is TGTGCCAGCACCCTGGACAGGGGCAATGAGCAGTTCTTC. This gives the protein CASTLDRGNEQFF.

The chain recombines TRBV5-1 with TRBJ2-7, with TRBD2 as a possible D gene (5 bases). The CDR3 loop spans 14 amino acids. Trimming removed 4 bases from V and 12 bases from J, with 23 bases in between. The germline CDR1 and CDR2 sequences are SGHRS and YFSETQ. CDR3 sequence reads: CASSEEAPAGRPYF. In nucleotides, the CDR3 is TGCGCCAGCAGCGAAGAGGCCCCGGCGGGCAGACCGTACTTC.

This clone occurred once. This chain links TRBV28 with TRBJ2-3; D is uncertain. V was clipped by 5 bases and J by 2 bases, with 8 bases between them. CDR3 length: 13 residues. Germline V gene sequence: CDR1 MDHEN, CDR2 SYDVKM. In DNA form, the CDR3 reads TGTGCCAGCAGTAAAGTACTCACAGATACGCAGTATTTT. Translating gives CASSKVLTDTQYF.

V usage is TRBV27 and J usage is TRBJ2-7; 8 bases align to TRBD2. This CDR3 has 15 amino acids. The junction had 15 bases not matched to a gene; V was cut back by 8 bases and J by 6 bases. The germline V gene encodes CDR1 MNHEY and CDR2 SMNVEV (reference sequence). Here the CDR3 DNA reads TGTGCCAGCCCAACTGGACTAGCCCGTCCCTGCGAGCAGTACTTC. This codes for CASPTGLARPCEQYF.

The chain has TRBV9 and TRBJ2-7; 8 bases match TRBD1. J was trimmed by 6 bases and V by 6 bases; bases with no gene match: 5. The CDR3 has 12 amino acids. CDR1 is SGDLS, CDR2 YYNGEE, per germline. Here the CDR3 DNA reads TGTGCCAGCAACGCAGGGGGCTCCGAGCAGTACTTC. Residues: CASNAGGSEQYF.

The table lists this clone with a few counts. The chain has TRBV6-4 and TRBJ2-3; 9 bases align to TRBD2. CDR3 length: 14 amino acids. Germline V gene sequence: CDR1 MRHNA, CDR2 SNTAGT. The V segment lost 3 bases and the J segment 4 bases; nucleotides outside the gene matches: 2. This CDR3 reads CASSERGGPDTQYF. In DNA form, the CDR3 reads TGTGCCAGCAGTGAGCGGGGGGGCCCAGATACGCAGTATTTT.

The chain links TRBV6-6 to TRBJ1-4, with D hard to call. From germline, CDR1 is MNHNY and CDR2 SVGAGI (reference sequence). The V and J ends lost 5 bases and 4 bases respectively, with 8 bases between them. This CDR3 is built from 13 residues. The CDR3 DNA reads TGTGCCAGCAGTAAAGCCCATAATGAAAAACTGTTTTTT. Its translation: CASSKAHNEKLFF.

This clone was seen a single time. This chain links TRBV12-3 or TRBV12-4 with TRBJ2-1, with 8 bases matching TRBD1. Germline trimming cut 8 bases from V and 5 bases from J; bases unmatched to any gene: 5. The CDR3 contains 13 residues. The DNA for the CDR3 is TGTGCCAGCCATCGGGACAGGCACAATGAGCAGTTCTTC. Translating it yields CASHRDRHNEQFF.

The rearrangement links TRBV2 to TRBJ2-6; 10 nucleotides agree with TRBD2. This CDR3 contains 17 residues. Germline CDR1 reads SNHLY; CDR2 reads FYNNEI. The V segment lost 4 bases and the J segment 2 bases; nucleotides outside the gene matches: 5. CDR3 region: CASSGTSGYPGANVLTF. The CDR3 nucleotides are TGTGCCAGCAGTGGGACTAGCGGTTACCCTGGGGCCAACGTCCTGACTTTC.

This clone occurred a few times. V is TRBV18 and J is TRBJ1-1, with D unresolved. The CDR3 extends over 14 amino acids. CDR1 is KGHSH and CDR2 is LQKENI in the germline V gene. V lost 4 bases to trimming and J lost 3 bases, with 12 bases between them. The CDR3 sequence: CASSLSVLDTEAFF. The CDR3 nucleotides are TGTGCCAGCTCACTCTCCGTTCTTGACACTGAAGCTTTCTTT. Full variable domain (rest looked up from reference TRBV18 and TRBJ1-1): NAGVMQNPRHLVRRRGQEARLRCSPMKGHSHVYWYRQLPEEGLKFMVYLQKENIIDESGMPKERFSAEFPKEGPSILRIQQVVRGDSAAYFCASSLSVLDTEAFFGQGTRLTVV.

The chain combines TRBV6-5 with TRBJ2-3; TRBD2 might be the D (6 bases). In germline, CDR1 is MNHEY, CDR2 SVGAGI. The CDR3 has 12 amino acids. Trimming took off 9 bases at V and 7 bases at J, with 14 bases between the two ends. For the CDR3, the DNA is TGTGCCAGTCCCACGGGGGAAAATACGCAGTATTTT. Residues: CASPTGENTQYF.

The gene calls are TRBV29-1 and TRBJ1-1; D gene uncertain. Germline V gene data show CDR1 as SQVTM and CDR2 as ANQGSEA. This CDR3 contains 17 residues. Trimming took 7 bases from V and 4 from J, leaving 28 bases between them. CDR3 nucleotide sequence: TGCAGCGCAAGAAGGTGGCCAAGCCTTTCTCGGGGCACTGAAGCTTTCTTT. Translation: CSARRWPSLSRGTEAFF. Based on the CDR3 plus reference TRBV29-1 and TRBJ1-1, the full variable domain is SAVISQKPSRDICQRGTSLTIQCQVDSQVTMMFWYRQQPGQSLTLIATANQGSEATYESGFVIDKFPISRPNLTFSTLTVSNMSPEDSSIYLCSARRWPSLSRGTEAFFGQGTRLTVV.

This clone was seen only once. The J gene is TRBJ2-5, the V gene TRBV9; TRBD1 aligns across 10 bases. Germline V gives CDR1 SGDLS, CDR2 YYNGEE. With 2 bases clipped from V and 5 bases from J, the junction kept 6 bases outside the gene matches. The CDR3 extends over 15 amino acids. The CDR3 loop reads CASSVAGQGGETQYF. CDR3 DNA sequence: TGTGCCAGCAGCGTCGCCGGACAGGGGGGTGAGACCCAGTACTTC.

The rearrangement uses TRBV4-1 and TRBJ2-5, with TRBD2 matching 12 bases. The length of the CDR3 is 16 residues. V was clipped by 4 bases and J by 3 bases; unmatched bases: 6. Germline V lookup: CDR1 MGHRA, CDR2 YSYEKL. CDR3 amino acids: CASSLYLAGGKETQYF. The CDR3 nucleotides are TGCGCCAGCAGCCTATACCTAGCGGGGGGGAAAGAGACCCAGTACTTC.

The genes are TRBV7-9 and TRBJ2-5; tentatively, D is TRBD2 (6 bases). With 5 bases removed from V and 6 bases from J, the gap between germline ends came to 16 bases. The germline V gene has CDR1 SEHNR and CDR2 FQNEAQ (reference sequence). This CDR3 is 14 amino acids long. Written as DNA, the CDR3 is TGTGCCAGCAGCCGTCGCGGGGTCGGACAGACCCAGTACTTC. Encoded protein: CASSRRGVGQTQYF.

The CDR3 region is CASSQHFRRQDLYNEQFF. DNA of the CDR3: TGTGCCAGCAGCCAACACTTTAGAAGACAGGACCTCTACAATGAGCAGTTCTTC. The chain has TRBV3-1 (or the pseudogene TRBV3-2) and TRBJ2-1; possibly TRBD1 for D (6 bases). The V end lost 2 bases, the J end lost 3 bases, and 20 bases lay between the germline ends. This CDR3 is built from 18 residues. Per germline, CDR1 LGHDT and CDR2 YNNKEL (reference sequence).

The rearrangement joins TRBV9 to TRBJ1-1; TRBD1 matches at 7 bases. The germline V gene encodes CDR1 SGDLS and CDR2 YYNGEE. J lost 7 bases, V lost 4 bases, and 10 bases had no gene match. There are 14 residues in the CDR3. CDR3 DNA sequence: TGTGCCAGCAGCCCTACTGACAGGGCCGTTGAAGCTTTCTTT. The encoded protein is CASSPTDRAVEAFF.

This rearrangement joins TRBV2 to TRBJ2-1, with D perhaps matching TRBD1 (6 bases). Germline values: CDR1 SNHLY, CDR2 FYNNEI. The CDR3 is made up of 11 amino acids. V lost 6 bases and J lost 12, with 12 bases in between. The CDR3 sequence is CASREGVTQFF. For the CDR3, the DNA is TGTGCCAGCAGAGAGGGGGTCACGCAGTTCTTC.

This clone was seen a handful of times. The V call is TRBV7-2, the J call TRBJ2-1; TRBD1 matches at 8 bases. In germline, CDR1 is SGHTA, CDR2 FQGNSA. This CDR3 has 17 amino acids. Trimming removed 1 base from V and 8 bases from J; junction bases left unmatched: 13. CDR3 protein: CASSLVYLSRGQDEQFF. In DNA, the CDR3 is TGTGCCAGCAGCTTAGTTTATTTGAGCAGGGGACAGGATGAGCAGTTCTTC. Full variable domain (remainder filled in from reference TRBV7-2 and TRBJ2-1): GAGVSQSPSNKVTEKGKDVELRCDPISGHTALYWYRQSLGQGLEFLIYFQGNSAPDKSGLPSDRFSAERTGGSVSTLTIQRTQQEDSAVYLCASSLVYLSRGQDEQFFGPGTRLTVL.